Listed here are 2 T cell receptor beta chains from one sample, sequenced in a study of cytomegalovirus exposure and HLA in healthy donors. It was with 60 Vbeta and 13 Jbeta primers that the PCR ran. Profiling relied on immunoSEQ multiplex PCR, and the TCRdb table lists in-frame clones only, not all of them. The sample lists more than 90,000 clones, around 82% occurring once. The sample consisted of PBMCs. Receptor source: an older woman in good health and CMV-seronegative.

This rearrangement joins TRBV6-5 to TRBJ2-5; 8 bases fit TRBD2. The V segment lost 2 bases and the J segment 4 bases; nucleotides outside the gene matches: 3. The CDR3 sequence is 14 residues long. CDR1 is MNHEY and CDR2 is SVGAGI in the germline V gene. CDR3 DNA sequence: TGTGCCAGCAGTTACGGCGGGGGGCGAGAGACCCAGTACTTC. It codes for CASSYGGGRETQYF.

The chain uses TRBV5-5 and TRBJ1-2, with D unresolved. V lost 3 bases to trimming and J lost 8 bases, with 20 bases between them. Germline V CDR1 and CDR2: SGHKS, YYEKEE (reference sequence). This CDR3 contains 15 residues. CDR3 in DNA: TGTGCCAGCAGCTCGGGAAACCCCCCCTTGGGCGGCTACACCTTC. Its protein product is CASSSGNPPLGGYTF.